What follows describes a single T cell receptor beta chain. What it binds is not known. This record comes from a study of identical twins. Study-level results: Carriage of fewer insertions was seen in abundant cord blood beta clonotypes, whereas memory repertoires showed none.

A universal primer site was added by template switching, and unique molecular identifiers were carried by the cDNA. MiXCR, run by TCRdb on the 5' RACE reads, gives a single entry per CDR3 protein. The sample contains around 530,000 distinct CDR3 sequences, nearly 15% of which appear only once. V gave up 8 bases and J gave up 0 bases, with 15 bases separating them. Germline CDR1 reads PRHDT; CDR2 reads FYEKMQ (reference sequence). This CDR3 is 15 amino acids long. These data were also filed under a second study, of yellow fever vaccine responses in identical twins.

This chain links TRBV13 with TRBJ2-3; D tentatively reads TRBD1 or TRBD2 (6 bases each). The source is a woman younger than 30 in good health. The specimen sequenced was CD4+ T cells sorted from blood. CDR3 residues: CASVVGGLSTDTQYF. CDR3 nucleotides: TGTGCCAGCGTCGTAGGGGGGCTTAGCACAGATACGCAGTATTTT.